A selection of T cell receptor beta chains follows, all from one sample in a study of ipilimumab plus nivolumab after autologous stem cell transplantation. Clones were sequenced by immunoSEQ multiplex PCR, and TCRdb holds only the in-frame ones, with some missing. This sample has tens of thousands of clones, with roughly 90% found just once. The sequenced sample was PBMCs, obtained in a trial of ipilimumab plus nivolumab as post-transplant consolidation. The receptors were gathered from a male donor with multiple myeloma. Each CDR3 is given without its conserved first and last residue.

v_call	j_call	cdr3_aa
TRBV18	TRBJ1-6	ASSPPQGHSPLH
TRBV6-5	TRBJ1-4	ASSYGTGKSEKLF
TRBV10-1	TRBJ2-5	ASSGRGSQETQY
TRBV5-6	TRBJ2-7	ASSMYRDGDYEQY
TRBV29-1	TRBJ2-1	SVGRRGDEQF
TRBV2	TRBJ2-6	ASSERLSGIWLGSGANVLT
TRBV9	TRBJ2-7	ASSVGQGNYEQY
TRBV12-5	TRBJ2-1	ASAGQGSDEQF
TRBV27	TRBJ1-1	ASRTGQMNTEAF
TRBV5-4	TRBJ2-7	ASYDRSTYEQY
TRBV28	TRBJ1-2	ASSPGSSSYGYT
TRBV5-4	TRBJ1-1	ASSSLGGTEAF
TRBV18	TRBJ1-2	ASSPGQAPLGGYT
TRBV5-1	TRBJ1-1	ASSLRTNGGNTEAF
TRBV6-5	TRBJ1-2	ASSYLEGYGYT
TRBV7-3	TRBJ1-3	ASRDEGDTIY
TRBV6-5	TRBJ2-7	ASSFLSARLGYEQY
TRBV7-9	TRBJ1-1	ASQAGGWKNTEAF
TRBV18	TRBJ2-1	ASSSLAGGNEQF
TRBV7-9	TRBJ2-1	ASSSQGLDYNEQF
TRBV19	TRBJ2-1	ASRPSGREEQF
TRBV7-8	TRBJ2-2	ASSSGQVGAGELF
TRBV18	TRBJ1-1	ASSPDSDQAF
TRBV12-5	TRBJ2-5	ASGLGGTVQETQY
TRBV5-4	TRBJ2-7	ASSRGKGGVAYEQY
TRBV7-6	TRBJ2-7	ASSLADQGYEQY
TRBV18	TRBJ2-7	ASSPGSSGQGYEQY
TRBV5-1	TRBJ1-2	ASSAGTVGYT
TRBV5-1	TRBJ2-5	ASSPGQSETQY
TRBV5-4	TRBJ2-7	ASSFRLAGAYEQY
TRBV7-9	TRBJ1-3	ASSSGQPSSGNTIY
TRBV28	TRBJ1-6	ASSVGGRGPPLH
TRBV5-1	TRBJ1-1	ASSLDGNRGEAF
TRBV18	TRBJ2-7	ASSPGMGSSGGQY
TRBV5-1	TRBJ1-1	ASRLGDLNTEAF
TRBV5-1	TRBJ2-2	ASSPGTGGTGELF
TRBV5-6	TRBJ2-3	ASSLGGRQTDTQY
TRBV7-9	.	ASSPRGPRSYEQY
TRBV18	TRBJ2-3	ASSPQAHDRTLSTDTQY
TRBV5-1	TRBJ1-1	ASSLAAGLSAEAF
TRBV19	TRBJ2-1	ASSKTGTNSYNEQF
TRBV5-4	TRBJ2-7	ASSLWVGNEQY
TRBV9	TRBJ1-2	ASSTQLGDGYT
TRBV14	TRBJ2-1	ASSLTGTLIYGEQF
TRBV9	TRBJ2-7	ASSVDGTGDREQY
TRBV27	TRBJ1-1	ASSLSSRTEAF
TRBV6-5	TRBJ1-2	ASSYGNRGAYGYT